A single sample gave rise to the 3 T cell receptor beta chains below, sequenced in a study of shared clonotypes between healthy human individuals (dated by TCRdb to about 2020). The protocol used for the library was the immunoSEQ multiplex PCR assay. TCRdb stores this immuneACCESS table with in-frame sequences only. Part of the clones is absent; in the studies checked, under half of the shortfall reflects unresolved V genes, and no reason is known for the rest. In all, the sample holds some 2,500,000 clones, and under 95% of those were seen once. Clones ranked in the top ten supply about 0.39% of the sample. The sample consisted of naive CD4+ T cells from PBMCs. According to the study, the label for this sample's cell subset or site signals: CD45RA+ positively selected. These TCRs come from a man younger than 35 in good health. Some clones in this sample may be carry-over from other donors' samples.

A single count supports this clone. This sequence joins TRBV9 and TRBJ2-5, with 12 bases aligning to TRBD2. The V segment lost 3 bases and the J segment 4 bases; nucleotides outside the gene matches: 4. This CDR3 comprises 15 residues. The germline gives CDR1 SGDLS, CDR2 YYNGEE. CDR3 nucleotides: TGTGCCAGCAGCGAGGGACTAGCGGGTCCAGAGACCCAGTACTTC. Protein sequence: CASSEGLAGPETQYF.

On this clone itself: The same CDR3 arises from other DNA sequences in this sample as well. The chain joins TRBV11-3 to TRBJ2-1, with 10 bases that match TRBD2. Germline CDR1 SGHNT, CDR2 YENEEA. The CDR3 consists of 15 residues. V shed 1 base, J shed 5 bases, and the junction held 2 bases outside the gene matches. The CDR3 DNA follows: TGTGCCAGCAGCTTAGGACTAGCGGGTGACAATGAGCAGTTCTTC. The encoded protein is CASSLGLAGDNEQFF.

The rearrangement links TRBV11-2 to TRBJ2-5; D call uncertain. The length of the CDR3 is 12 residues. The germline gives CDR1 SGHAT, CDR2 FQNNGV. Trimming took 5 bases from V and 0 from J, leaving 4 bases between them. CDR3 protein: CASSRDQETQYF. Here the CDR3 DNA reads TGTGCCAGCAGCAGAGACCAAGAGACCCAGTACTTC. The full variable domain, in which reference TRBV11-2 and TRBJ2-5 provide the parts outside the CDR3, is EAGVAQSPRYKIIEKRQSVAFWCNPISGHATLYWYQQILGQGPKLLIQFQNNGVVDDSQLPKDRFSAERLKGVDSTLKIQPAKLEDSAVYLCASSRDQETQYFGPGTRLLVL.